This T cell receptor beta chain was sequenced during a study of blood T cell repertoires in COVID-19. The age range of participants was 18 to 89 years, with residence in about two dozen US areas. Libraries were prepared by immunoSEQ multiplex PCR; TCRdb keeps only in-frame clonotypes and omits some of them. The table has 350,000 or so clones, about 88% seen once. V lost 5 bases to trimming and J lost 1 base; unmatched junction nucleotides: 2. This CDR3 is 15 amino acids long. Germline V gives CDR1 SGHVS, CDR2 FNYEAQ. The sequenced sample was PBMCs or T cells enriched from blood (not recorded which). This receptor was identified in a woman aged 25 to 45 who had recovered from COVID-19. The V gene is TRBV7-6, the J gene TRBJ2-2, with 9 bases aligning to TRBD1. CDR3 region: CASSRDRVNTGELFF. The CDR3 coding sequence is TGTGCCAGCAGCCGGGACAGGGTGAACACCGGGGAGCTGTTTTTT.